The 22 T cell receptor beta chains below were found in one sample sequenced in a study of cytomegalovirus exposure and HLA in healthy donors. 13 Jbeta primers and 60 Vbeta primers were used for the PCR. Measured with immunoSEQ multiplex PCR; TCRdb has only the in-frame clones, and not every one. The data show about 130,000 clones, about 11% seen once. The sequencing input was PBMCs. These receptors all come from a woman aged 18 to 35 in good health and CMV-seropositive.

This clone showed up many times. In the same sample, other DNA sequences code for this CDR3. V gene TRBV6-4 combines with J gene TRBJ2-1; 12 bases align to TRBD2. V was clipped by 0 bases and J by 6 bases; unmatched bases: 0. The germline V gene encodes CDR1 MRHNA and CDR2 SNTAGT. The length of the CDR3 is 15 residues. The CDR3 coding sequence is TGTGCCAGCAGTGACTCGACTAGCGGGAGCAATGAGCAGTTCTTC. Its translation: CASSDSTSGSNEQFF.

The chain has TRBV4-1 and TRBJ2-1; TRBD2 matches at 7 bases. The length of the CDR3 is 17 residues. V lost 5 bases and J lost 0; bases outside the gene matches: 10. Germline lookup yields CDR1 MGHRA and CDR2 YSYEKL. CDR3 sequence (DNA): TGCGCCAGCAGCGACGACCGGGAGGTGTACTCCTACAATGAGCAGTTCTTC. The encoded protein is CASSDDREVYSYNEQFF.

In this sample, this clone turned up a few times. This sequence joins TRBV6-1 and TRBJ1-2; D remains unclear. Germline V lookup: CDR1 MNHNS, CDR2 SASEGT. The CDR3 is 13 residues long. Trimming removed 2 bases from V and 4 bases from J, with 8 bases in between. CDR3 in DNA: TGTGCCAGCAGTGAATACGAGGGCTATGGCTACACCTTC. Translation gives CASSEYEGYGYTF.

This clone showed up just a few times. The chain carries TRBV28 and TRBJ1-1; D gene ambiguous. Germline assignment: CDR1 MDHEN and CDR2 SYDVKM. Deletions cut 4 bases from V and 0 bases from J, with 24 bases between. The CDR3 contains 19 residues. The CDR3 is CASSSILASAVGMNTEAFF. CDR3 nucleotides: TGTGCCAGCAGTTCTATCCTGGCTTCAGCGGTCGGTATGAACACTGAAGCTTTCTTT.

The rearrangement uses TRBV6-6 and TRBJ2-1; 9 positions match TRBD2. Germline loops: CDR1 MNHNY, CDR2 SVGAGI (reference sequence). The length of the CDR3 is 12 residues. V lost 5 bases and J lost 12; bases outside the gene matches: 5. DNA of the CDR3: TGTGCCAGCAGTCAGCGGGAGGCCTTGCAGTTCTTC. Amino acid sequence: CASSQREALQFF.

This clone was observed a few times. The chain uses TRBV15 and TRBJ2-2, with TRBD2 matching 8 bases. Losses at the gene ends were 3 bases for V and 5 bases for J; bases not matched to a gene: 5. In germline, CDR1 is LNHNV, CDR2 YYDKDF (reference sequence). This CDR3 is 15 amino acids long. Here the CDR3 reads CATSRGLGETGELFF. CDR3 nucleotide sequence: TGTGCCACCAGCAGGGGACTAGGGGAAACCGGGGAGCTGTTTTTT.

This clone occurred a few times. The chain recombines TRBV11-2 with TRBJ2-3; 8 nucleotides line up with TRBD2. Germline V gene lookup returns CDR1 SGHAT and CDR2 FQNNGV. The CDR3 consists of 15 residues. V gave up 5 bases and J gave up 2 bases; unmatched junction bases: 6. The CDR3 nucleotides are TGTGCCAGCAGCATGACTAGCGCGGACACAGATACGCAGTATTTT. It is translated as CASSMTSADTDTQYF.

The J gene is TRBJ2-1, the V gene TRBV7-9; D is possibly TRBD2 (6 bases). Germline lookup yields CDR1 SEHNR and CDR2 FQNEAQ (reference sequence). The CDR3 extends over 13 amino acids. Trimming cost V 4 bases and J 4 bases, with 8 bases left between them. DNA for the CDR3: TGTGCCAGCAGCTGGGCGGGGTACAATGAGCAGTTCTTC. Its translation is CASSWAGYNEQFF. The complete variable domain, with remaining parts taken from reference TRBV7-9 and TRBJ2-1, reads DTGVSQNPRHKITKRGQNVTFRCDPISEHNRLYWYRQTLGQGPEFLTYFQNEAQLEKSRLLSDRFSAERPKGSFSTLEIQRTEQGDSAMYLCASSWAGYNEQFFGPGTRLTVL.

CDR3 coding DNA: TGTGCCAGCAGTTACTCGATCTTGAGCGCCTCCTACGAGCAGTACTTC. It encodes CASSYSILSASYEQYF. The V and J genes are TRBV6-5 and TRBJ2-7; D gene ambiguous. V dropped 0 bases and J dropped 0 bases, with 12 bases sitting between them. Per germline, CDR1 MNHEY and CDR2 SVGAGI. The CDR3 runs 16 residues.

The gene calls are TRBV5-1 and TRBJ2-1, with 8 bases identical to TRBD2. V shed 2 bases, J shed 2 bases, and the junction held 6 bases outside the gene matches. Germline CDR1 and CDR2: SGHRS and YFSETQ. This CDR3 is built from 16 residues. CDR3 region: CASSLIGGDPYNEQFF. In nucleotides, the CDR3 is TGCGCCAGCAGCTTAATCGGGGGGGATCCCTACAATGAGCAGTTCTTC. The variable domain in full, with the rest retrieved from reference TRBV5-1 and TRBJ2-1, is KAGVTQTPRYLIKTRGQQVTLSCSPISGHRSVSWYQQTPGQGLQFLFEYFSETQRNKGNFPGRFSGRQFSNSRSEMNVSTLELGDSALYLCASSLIGGDPYNEQFFGPGTRLTVL.

There are a few counts of this clone. J is TRBJ1-2 and V is TRBV6-4; 9 bases map to TRBD1. This CDR3 has 15 residues. V shed 3 bases, J shed 8 bases, and the junction held 10 bases outside the gene matches. Looked up from germline, CDR1 is MRHNA and CDR2 is SNTAGT. The CDR3 sequence is CASSENRGPWRGYTF. The CDR3 DNA follows: TGTGCCAGCAGTGAGAACAGGGGGCCGTGGCGCGGCTACACCTTC.

The table lists this clone with a few counts. V and J are TRBV29-1 and TRBJ2-3; tentative D call: TRBD2 (5 bases). The V gene's germline CDR1 is SQVTM and CDR2 ANQGSEA. The CDR3 is made up of 15 amino acids. V was cut by 3 bases and J by 1 base, with 14 bases left in between. DNA of the CDR3: TGCAGCGTTGACGGCGGGTTTTCTGGCACAGATACGCAGTATTTT. Translated: CSVDGGFSGTDTQYF.

The J gene is TRBJ1-1, the V gene TRBV30, with 7 bases fitting TRBD1. The length of the CDR3 is 14 residues. Germline V lookup: CDR1 GTSNPN, CDR2 SVGIG (reference sequence). V lost 5 bases to trimming and J lost 5 bases; unmatched junction nucleotides: 11. CDR3 in amino acids: CAWDTYRGWTEAFF. The CDR3 nucleotides are TGTGCCTGGGATACATACAGGGGTTGGACTGAAGCTTTCTTT.

This clone has a handful of counts. The chain carries TRBV28 and TRBJ1-2; TRBD1 matches 7 bases. This CDR3 is 16 amino acids long. With 2 bases clipped from V and 5 bases from J, the junction kept 11 bases outside the gene matches. CDR1 and CDR2 (germline): MDHEN, SYDVKM. The CDR3 DNA sequence: TGTGCCAGCAGTTTAGTCGGCGGGCAGGGGGAGTATGGCTACACCTTC. Amino acids: CASSLVGGQGEYGYTF.

The rearrangement links TRBV6-1 to TRBJ2-2; 7 positions match TRBD2. CDR3 length equals 15 residues. Trimming removed 6 bases from V and 1 base from J; junction bases left unmatched: 5. Germline V gives CDR1 MNHNS, CDR2 SASEGT. This chain's CDR3 is CASRASSGNTGELFF. The CDR3 DNA is TGTGCCAGCAGGGCGTCTAGCGGGAACACCGGGGAGCTGTTTTTT.

This clone was detected only a few times. The rearrangement uses TRBV11-3 and TRBJ2-5, with 7 bases aligning to TRBD2. The CDR3 has 17 amino acids. V gave up 3 bases and J gave up 3 bases; unmatched junction bases: 13. CDR1 is SGHNT, CDR2 YENEEA, per germline. The CDR3 is CASSFSGSSGFKETQYF. CDR3 in DNA: TGTGCCAGCAGCTTCTCCGGCTCTAGCGGTTTTAAAGAGACCCAGTACTTC.

This clone appeared a few times. The V and J genes are TRBV2 and TRBJ1-5; 9 bases are shared with TRBD1. This CDR3 spans 15 amino acids. The J segment lost 8 bases and the V segment lost 6 bases, leaving 11 bases of the junction unmatched. The germline gives CDR1 SNHLY, CDR2 FYNNEI. The CDR3 sequence is CASSAGTGRLEPQHF. The CDR3 DNA follows: TGTGCCAGCAGCGCCGGGACAGGGAGACTGGAGCCCCAGCATTTT.

The chain carries TRBV2 and TRBJ2-7; the D is unclear. Looked up from germline, CDR1 is SNHLY and CDR2 is FYNNEI. Trimming removed 4 bases at V and 2 bases at J, with 6 bases between. The CDR3 is 12 residues long. The CDR3 DNA sequence: TGTGCCAGCAGTGTAGGAGCCTACGAGCAGTACTTC. Encoded protein: CASSVGAYEQYF.

CDR3 amino acids: CASSELQGHEQYF. As DNA, the CDR3 is TGTGCCAGCAGTGAGCTGCAGGGTCACGAGCAGTACTTC. This chain links TRBV6-4 with TRBJ2-7; possibly TRBD1 for D (5 bases). The V end lost 3 bases, the J end lost 5 bases, and 11 bases lay between the germline ends. CDR1 and CDR2 from the germline V gene are MRHNA and SNTAGT. The CDR3 has 13 amino acids.

Of note for this clone: A junction end diverges from the germline sequence, so it may reflect a read error. The chain is built from TRBV14 and TRBJ2-3, with 9 bases matching TRBD2. This CDR3 has 14 residues. Germline assignment: CDR1 SGHDN and CDR2 FVKESK. Written as DNA, the CDR3 is TGTGCCAGCAGTCAAGGACTAGCGACAGATACGCAGTATTTT. Its translation: CASSQGLATDTQYF.

This clone was observed a handful of times. V and J are TRBV19 and TRBJ1-3; possible D gene TRBD1, 5 bases. Germline V gives CDR1 LNHDA, CDR2 SQIVND (reference sequence). This CDR3 is 14 amino acids long. With 6 bases removed from V and 5 bases from J, the gap between germline ends came to 14 bases. CDR3 nucleotide sequence: TGTGCCAGTAGACTCTCAGGGATCCGAAACACCATATATTTT. Translating it yields CASRLSGIRNTIYF.

CDR3 nucleotide sequence: TGCGCCAGCAGCTTGGCGGTGCCTGGGAGATCCGGTGAGCAGTTCTTC. Translating gives CASSLAVPGRSGEQFF. The chain recombines TRBV5-1 with TRBJ2-1; possible D gene TRBD2, 5 bases. The germline gives CDR1 SGHRS, CDR2 YFSETQ. The length of the CDR3 is 16 residues. The germline V and J ends were trimmed by 0 bases and 9 bases, with 19 bases remaining between them.